Shown below are 17 T cell receptor beta chains from a single sample sequenced in a study of HIV-infected children after antiretroviral therapy interruption. Unique molecular identifiers were included in an RNA-based 3' RACE TCR library. TCRdb processed the 3' RACE reads anew with MiXCR; each CDR3 protein has one entry. The top ten clones hold roughly an eighth of a sample with some 7,300 distinct CDR3 sequences, 16% of them seen once. The treatment here: PENTA 11 planned treatment interruption arm or continuous ART arm. The sequences come from CD45RO+ CD8+ T cells from PBMCs, pooled from several time points, collected from a donor given antiretroviral therapy, either interrupted or continuous. Subset noted: memory CD8+ CD45RO+ CD45RA- T cells. These TCRs come from a pool of human donors with HIV.

This clonotype was seen repeatedly, ten times or more. J is TRBJ2-7 and V is TRBV18, with D maybe TRBD2 (5 bases). V was shortened by 0 bases and J by 3 bases, with 12 bases between the two germline ends. Germline CDR1 reads KGHSH; CDR2 reads LQKENI. The CDR3 is made up of 15 amino acids. The CDR3 protein is CASSPPGGSLYEQYF. CDR3 coding DNA: TGTGCCAGCTCACCACCCGGAGGATCTCTCTACGAGCAGTACTTC.

This clonotype was seen ten or more times. The V and J genes are TRBV7-9 and TRBJ1-2; TRBD1 might be the D (6 bases). Germline lookup yields CDR1 SEHNR and CDR2 FQNEAQ (reference sequence). The CDR3 spans 17 residues. Deletions cut 7 bases from V and 4 bases from J, with 25 bases between. The CDR3, as DNA: TGTGCCAGCATCCAATTTCCTAGACAGGAGACCCTCTATGGCTACACCTTC. It translates to CASIQFPRQETLYGYTF. The variable domain in full, with the rest retrieved from reference TRBV7-9 and TRBJ1-2, is DTGVSQNPRHKITKRGQNVTFRCDPISEHNRLYWYRQTLGQGPEFLTYFQNEAQLEKSRLLSDRFSAERPKGSFSTLEIQRTEQGDSAMYLCASIQFPRQETLYGYTFGSGTRLTVV.

This clonotype qualifies as medium-sized. V gene TRBV5-6 combines with J gene TRBJ1-6; weak D call: TRBD1 (5 bases). This CDR3 contains 17 residues. V lost 0 bases, J lost 8 bases, and 18 bases lay in between. Germline CDR1 SGHDT, CDR2 YYEEEE. The CDR3 spells CASSLGVRTSGDSPLHF. CDR3 bases: TGTGCCAGCAGCTTGGGTGTCAGGACTTCGGGGGATTCACCCCTCCACTTT.

This clonotype was detected only once. The J gene is TRBJ2-7, the V gene TRBV5-6; D unresolved. V lost 4 bases, J lost 1 base, and 3 bases lay in between. Germline CDR1 SGHDT, CDR2 YYEEEE. This CDR3 spans 11 amino acids. The CDR3 sequence is CASSASYEQYF. For the CDR3, the DNA is TGTGCCAGCAGCGCTTCCTACGAGCAGTACTTC.

The V call is TRBV7-2, the J call TRBJ2-7; TRBD2 is a possible D gene (5 bases). V dropped 6 bases and J dropped 2 bases, with 20 bases sitting between them. CDR1 and CDR2 (germline): SGHTA, FQGNSA. This CDR3 has 16 residues. CDR3: CASSPNGRGPTYEQYF. DNA of the CDR3: TGTGCCAGCAGTCCCAATGGACGCGGGCCCACCTACGAGCAGTACTTC.

In its sample, this clonotype is medium-sized. This sequence joins TRBV13 and TRBJ2-7; 7 nucleotides match TRBD2. CDR1 is PRHDT and CDR2 is FYEKMQ in the germline V gene (reference sequence). The CDR3 runs 15 residues. Trimming took 4 bases from V and 3 from J; bases not matched to a gene: 9. CDR3 coding DNA: TGTGCCAGCAGCTCAGGCGGAGGCGGGGGCTACGAGCAGTACTTC. As protein: CASSSGGGGGYEQYF.

This clonotype has ten or more counts. This chain joins TRBV7-8 and TRBJ2-2, with 7 bases lining up with TRBD1. This CDR3 spans 16 amino acids. V gave up 6 bases and J gave up 2 bases; unmatched junction bases: 9. Germline values: CDR1 SGHVS, CDR2 FQNEAQ. The CDR3 loop is CASRSQGQINTGELFF. CDR3 DNA: TGTGCCAGCAGGTCCCAGGGACAGATTAACACCGGGGAGCTGTTTTTT.

This clonotype is judged medium-sized (0.01 to 0.1%). The chain is built from TRBV9 and TRBJ2-5, with D uncertain. The CDR3 runs to 11 residues. Germline-derived CDR1 and CDR2 are SGDLS and YYNGEE. V dropped 4 bases and J dropped 3 bases, with 4 bases sitting between them. CDR3 nucleotides: TGTGCCAGCAGCTTAGAAGAGACCCAGTACTTC. Its protein product is CASSLEETQYF.

This clonotype was observed at least ten times. The CDR3 loop is CASSFRGLPSGNTIYF. As DNA, the CDR3 is TGTGCCAGCAGTTTCCGCGGACTTCCCTCTGGAAACACCATATATTTT. The chain couples TRBV28 to TRBJ1-3; no definite D call. V lost 3 bases to trimming and J lost 0 bases, with 12 bases between them. The CDR3 covers 16 residues. The germline V gene encodes CDR1 MDHEN and CDR2 SYDVKM.

The table lists this clonotype with many counts. This chain uses TRBV24-1 with TRBJ2-1; 9 positions agree with TRBD2. This CDR3 region has 18 residues. Germline assignment: CDR1 KGHDR and CDR2 SFDVKD. J was trimmed by 5 bases and V by 0 bases; bases with no gene match: 10. The CDR3 nucleotides read TGTGCCACCAGTGATTTGCGGATTGGGTTAGCGGGGGACAATGAGCAGTTCTTC. It encodes CATSDLRIGLAGDNEQFF.

This clonotype was recorded at least ten times. The chain uses TRBV5-1 and TRBJ2-3; 7 bases agree with TRBD2. The trim removed 4 bases at V and 1 base at J, leaving 3 bases unmatched. The germline V gene has CDR1 SGHRS and CDR2 YFSETQ. The CDR3 is made up of 14 amino acids. In nucleotides, the CDR3 is TGCGCCAGCAGCGGCCTAGCGGGCACAGATACGCAGTATTTT. Protein product: CASSGLAGTDTQYF.

This rearrangement joins TRBV28 to TRBJ1-6; D ambiguous. Looked up from germline, CDR1 is MDHEN and CDR2 is SYDVKM. Trimming took 2 bases from V and 13 from J, leaving 15 bases between them. This CDR3 region has 14 residues. As DNA, the CDR3 is TGTGCCAGCAGTTTAAGAGGAATTAGGTCGCCCCTCCACTTT. The encoded protein is CASSLRGIRSPLHF.

The rearrangement uses TRBV20-1 and TRBJ2-7; the D gene is possibly TRBD2 (6 bases). The ends were cut back, 0 bases at V and 0 bases at J, with 12 bases in the middle. The CDR3 is 15 residues long. CDR1 is DFQATT and CDR2 is SNEGSKA in the germline V gene (reference sequence). The CDR3 loop is CSARDPTDYSYEQYF. CDR3 coding DNA: TGCAGTGCTAGAGATCCCACGGACTACTCCTACGAGCAGTACTTC.

This clonotype was detected ten times or more. V and J are TRBV20-1 and TRBJ2-1; D possibly uses TRBD1 or TRBD2 (5 bases each). There are 14 residues in the CDR3. V lost 3 bases and J 3 bases, leaving 12 bases between the germline ends. The germline CDR1 and CDR2 sequences are DFQATT and SNEGSKA (reference sequence). The CDR3 is CSARGDGDYNEQFF. In DNA form, the CDR3 reads TGCAGTGCTAGGGGGGACGGGGACTACAATGAGCAGTTCTTC.

The table lists this clonotype with many counts. The chain recombines TRBV6-5 with TRBJ1-1; D is ambiguous. The CDR3 has 12 amino acids. Germline lookup yields CDR1 MNHEY and CDR2 SVGAGI. Trimming took 5 bases from V and 1 from J, leaving 5 bases between them. In nucleotides, the CDR3 is TGTGCCAGCAGTGACAAGAACACTGAAGCTTTCTTT. Its protein product is CASSDKNTEAFF.

This clonotype is labeled as medium-sized. V is TRBV25-1 and J is TRBJ1-1; no clear D. The CDR3 has 13 residues. V lost 7 bases, J lost 8 bases, and 17 bases lay in between. CDR1 is MGHDK and CDR2 is SYGVNS in the germline V gene. The CDR3 loop reads CASKAGTVGEAFF. Written as DNA, the CDR3 is TGTGCCAGCAAAGCGGGAACGGTCGGGGAAGCTTTCTTT.

There are many counts of this clonotype. The chain has TRBV28 and TRBJ2-1; 7 nucleotides line up with TRBD2. This CDR3 has 17 residues. The germline V gene has CDR1 MDHEN and CDR2 SYDVKM. After removal of 6 bases from V and 5 bases from J, the junction contained 16 bases not matched to a gene. CDR3 nucleotides: TGTGCCAGCAGCCCGGGGAGGGGAGCAAAATTAAACAATGAGCAGTTCTTC. Protein: CASSPGRGAKLNNEQFF.